The TCR beta chain described here comes from a study of shared clonotypes between healthy human individuals. Study-wide context: CD8 memory received one plate per donor, CD8 naive two, CD4 memory three and CD4 naive three.

Profiling relied on immunoSEQ multiplex PCR, and the TCRdb table lists in-frame clones only, not all of them. Seen here are 2,100,000 or so clones, under 97% observed once, and the top ten hold about 0.13%. There are 16 residues in the CDR3. The germline gives CDR1 SEHNR, CDR2 FQNEAQ (reference sequence). J was trimmed by 2 bases and V by 4 bases; bases with no gene match: 10. The TCR sequence derives from a man younger than 35 in good health. Sequenced input: naive CD4+ T cells sorted from blood. Stated subset: CD45RA+ positively selected. This chain joins TRBV7-9 and TRBJ2-5; TRBD1 matches at 7 bases. CDR3: CASSSNWDSAQETQYF. As DNA, the CDR3 is TGTGCCAGCAGCTCTAACTGGGACAGCGCACAAGAGACCCAGTACTTC.